The TCR beta chain under discussion was sequenced for a study of patients and donors after allogeneic stem cell transplantation. From the RT-PCR reads, TCRdb called clonotypes with MiXCR, one entry per CDR3 protein. The sample records 190,000 or so distinct CDR3 sequences, more than 35% being singletons. Germline V gene lookup returns CDR1 MDHEN and CDR2 SYDVKM. V was trimmed by 7 bases and J by 6 bases, leaving 16 bases between them. The CDR3 runs 15 residues. Sequencing was done on a sample of blood, either unsorted or a sorted T cell fraction (not recorded which). This chain connects TRBV28 to TRBJ1-6, with D possibly being TRBD1 (5 bases). The receptor was isolated from a human donor who was either an allogeneic HSCT recipient or a stem cell or donor lymphocyte infusion donor (not recorded which). It is not recorded whose cells these are; they may come from a transplant donor. Here the CDR3 reads CASTRAGAGNSPLHF. In nucleotides, the CDR3 is TGTGCCAGCACCCGGGCTGGGGCAGGTAATTCACCCCTCCACTTT. The variable domain in full, with the rest retrieved from reference TRBV28 and TRBJ1-6, is DVKVTQSSRYLVKRTGEKVFLECVQDMDHENMFWYRQDPGLGLRLIYFSYDVKMKEKGDIPEGYSVSREKKERFSLILESASTNQTSMYLCASTRAGAGNSPLHFGNGTRLTVT.